A selection of T cell receptor beta chains follows, all from one sample in a study of shared clonotypes between healthy human individuals. The assay was immunoSEQ multiplex PCR, and TCRdb's table has in-frame clones only and misses some. The sample gives roughly 2 million clones, approximately 96% of which show up once; around 0.13% is in the top ten. The specimen sequenced was naive CD4+ T cells sorted from blood. The receptors were gathered from a man aged 18 to 30 in good health. The CDR3 runs from the conserved cysteine through the conserved F or W. A D gene is named only where the DNA matches it firmly. The size field is filled for only some rows; it gives once, few, many or a size class.

V gene	clone size	J gene	D gene	CDR3 protein	CDR3 DNA
TRBV19	NA	TRBJ1-2	NA	CASSIRLTNYGYTF	TGTGCCAGTAGTATCAGGTTAACTAACTATGGCTACACCTTC
TRBV7-9	NA	TRBJ1-1	NA	CASSLEVSTEAFF	TGTGCCAGCAGCTTAGAGGTTAGCACTGAAGCTTTCTTT
TRBV6-1	few	TRBJ2-7	NA	CASSERYEQYF	TGTGCCAGCAGTGAGCGGTACGAGCAGTACTTC
TRBV4-1	NA	TRBJ2-3	TRBD2	CASSQELASGGQYF	TGCGCCAGCAGCCAAGAACTGGCTAGCGGGGGGCAGTATTTT
TRBV11-2	NA	TRBJ2-7	TRBD2	CASSATSGSYEQYF	TGTGCCAGCAGCGCGACTAGCGGGAGTTACGAGCAGTACTTC
TRBV7-6	few	TRBJ2-6	NA	CASSLGSRSGANVLTF	TGTGCCAGCAGCTTAGGCAGCCGCTCTGGGGCCAACGTCCTGACTTTC
TRBV28	NA	TRBJ1-5	NA	CASSSAWPQHF	TGTGCCAGCAGCTCAGCATGGCCCCAGCATTTT
TRBV14	NA	TRBJ1-4	NA	CASSQDTGTNEKLFF	TGTGCCAGCAGCCAAGATACCGGGACTAATGAAAAACTGTTTTTT
TRBV6-5	NA	TRBJ1-4	NA	CASSRVLTNEKLFF	TGTGCCAGCAGTCGTGTCTTAACTAATGAAAAACTGTTTTTT
TRBV11-2	NA	TRBJ2-5	NA	CASSLEGRGEETQYF	TGTGCCAGCAGCTTAGAGGGTAGGGGAGAAGAGACCCAGTACTTC
TRBV30	NA	TRBJ1-4	NA	CAWSVHGGEKLFF	TGTGCCTGGAGTGTACACGGGGGTGAAAAACTGTTTTTT
TRBV5-1	NA	TRBJ1-2	TRBD1	CASSQGQNGANYGYTF	TGCGCCAGCAGCCAGGGACAGAACGGAGCTAACTATGGCTACACCTTC
TRBV10-3	NA	TRBJ2-2	TRBD1	CAITWDRGAGELFF	TGTGCCATCACTTGGGACAGGGGGGCCGGGGAGCTGTTTTTT
TRBV2	NA	TRBJ2-3	TRBD2	CANVFGGVETSGRIGTDTQYF	TGTGCCAACGTGTTTGGGGGGGTGGAGACTAGCGGGAGAATCGGCACAGATACGCAGTATTTT
TRBV18	NA	TRBJ1-1	NA	CASSPFEQQLNTEAFF	TGTGCCAGCTCACCATTCGAACAGCAGCTGAACACTGAAGCTTTCTTT
TRBV2	NA	TRBJ2-4	NA	CATKKGRPNIQYF	TGTGCCACCAAAAAGGGCAGACCCAACATTCAGTACTTC
TRBV2	NA	TRBJ2-5	NA	CASSVVNSGRETQYF	TGTGCCAGCAGTGTGGTGAACTCCGGACGAGAGACCCAGTACTTC
TRBV18	NA	TRBJ2-3	TRBD1	CASSLDLGTGGTDTQYF	TGTGCCAGCTCCTTGGACCTTGGGACAGGGGGTACAGATACGCAGTATTTT
TRBV5-6	NA	TRBJ1-1	NA	CASSWGQLNTEAFF	TGTGCCAGCAGCTGGGGCCAGCTGAACACTGAAGCTTTCTTT
TRBV27	NA	TRBJ2-7	NA	CASSSQNEPYEQYF	TGTGCCAGCAGTTCGCAGAATGAACCCTACGAGCAGTACTTC
TRBV7-2	NA	TRBJ2-5	NA	CASSRPGETQYF	TGTGCCAGCAGCCGCCCGGGCGAGACCCAGTACTTC
TRBV5-1	once	TRBJ2-2	NA	CASSEQGGSGELFF	TGCGCCAGCAGCGAACAAGGGGGTTCCGGGGAGCTGTTTTTT
TRBV30	NA	TRBJ1-2	TRBD1	CAWTKGGSYNNYGYTF	TGTGCCTGGACCAAAGGGGGCTCCTATAACAACTATGGCTACACCTTC
TRBV6-1	NA	TRBJ2-1	NA	CASSEEVRQFF	TGTGCCAGCAGTGAAGAAGTTAGGCAGTTCTTC
TRBV4-3	NA	TRBJ2-7	NA	CASSQGSGAGIYEQYF	TGCGCCAGCAGCCAAGGTTCTGGGGCGGGAATTTACGAGCAGTACTTC
TRBV29-1	NA	TRBJ1-4	NA	CSVARSEKLFF	TGCAGCGTTGCCCGGTCCGAAAAACTGTTTTTT
TRBV11-2	NA	TRBJ2-3	NA	CASSLEVVVGGDTQYF	TGTGCCAGCAGCTTAGAAGTAGTGGTGGGTGGAGATACGCAGTATTTT
TRBV19	NA	TRBJ2-1	NA	CASSTGLGLNNEQFF	TGTGCCAGTAGTACCGGATTGGGACTCAACAATGAGCAGTTCTTC
TRBV9	once	TRBJ2-5	NA	CASSVGALQETQYF	TGTGCCAGCAGCGTCGGGGCCCTCCAAGAGACCCAGTACTTC
TRBV28	NA	TRBJ1-5	NA	CASSGGTPNQPQHF	TGTGCCAGCAGTGGTGGGACACCGAATCAGCCCCAGCATTTT
TRBV7-9	NA	TRBJ1-6	NA	CASRGPASNSPLHF	TGTGCCAGCAGGGGGCCGGCATCTAATTCACCCCTCCACTTT
TRBV18	NA	TRBJ1-6	TRBD1	CASSPFRGKESPLHF	TGTGCCAGCTCGCCCTTCAGGGGGAAGGAATCACCCCTCCACTTT
TRBV7-9	NA	TRBJ1-6	NA	CASSLEVGAGNSPLHF	TGTGCCAGCAGCTTAGAGGTAGGGGCCGGGAATTCACCCCTCCACTTT
TRBV9	few	TRBJ2-2	NA	CASSVESHTGELFF	TGTGCCAGCAGCGTAGAGTCCCACACCGGGGAGCTGTTTTTT
TRBV2	NA	TRBJ2-1	TRBD2	CASNGGAGPPGGEQFF	TGTGCCAGCAACGGGGGGGCGGGACCTCCAGGCGGTGAGCAGTTCTTC
TRBV9	NA	TRBJ2-1	NA	CASSPAGASYNEQFF	TGTGCCAGCAGCCCAGCCGGGGCCTCCTACAATGAGCAGTTCTTC
TRBV19	NA	TRBJ1-2	NA	CASYSGEKYGYTF	TGTGCCAGTTATAGTGGCGAGAAATATGGCTACACCTTC
TRBV7-6	NA	TRBJ1-1	NA	CASSPPFRQGGLGTEAFF	TGTGCCAGCAGCCCCCCCTTTAGGCAGGGAGGTTTAGGCACTGAAGCTTTCTTT
TRBV5-8	NA	TRBJ1-1	NA	CASSLWAEAFF	TGTGCCAGCAGCTTGTGGGCTGAAGCTTTCTTT
TRBV12-5	NA	TRBJ2-5	NA	CASGPQGGGGFQETQYF	TGTGCTAGTGGTCCCCAAGGGGGCGGGGGATTCCAAGAGACCCAGTACTTC
TRBV19	NA	TRBJ1-3	NA	CASSSGTLGSGNTIYF	TGTGCCAGTAGTAGCGGGACCCTCGGGTCTGGAAACACCATATATTTT
TRBV15	NA	TRBJ1-1	TRBD1	CATRPDRGREVTEAFF	TGTGCCACCAGGCCGGACAGGGGGCGGGAGGTCACTGAAGCTTTCTTT
TRBV4-2	NA	TRBJ2-1	NA	CASSQVGTSRNEQFF	TGTGCCAGCAGCCAAGTGGGAACTAGTCGCAATGAGCAGTTCTTC